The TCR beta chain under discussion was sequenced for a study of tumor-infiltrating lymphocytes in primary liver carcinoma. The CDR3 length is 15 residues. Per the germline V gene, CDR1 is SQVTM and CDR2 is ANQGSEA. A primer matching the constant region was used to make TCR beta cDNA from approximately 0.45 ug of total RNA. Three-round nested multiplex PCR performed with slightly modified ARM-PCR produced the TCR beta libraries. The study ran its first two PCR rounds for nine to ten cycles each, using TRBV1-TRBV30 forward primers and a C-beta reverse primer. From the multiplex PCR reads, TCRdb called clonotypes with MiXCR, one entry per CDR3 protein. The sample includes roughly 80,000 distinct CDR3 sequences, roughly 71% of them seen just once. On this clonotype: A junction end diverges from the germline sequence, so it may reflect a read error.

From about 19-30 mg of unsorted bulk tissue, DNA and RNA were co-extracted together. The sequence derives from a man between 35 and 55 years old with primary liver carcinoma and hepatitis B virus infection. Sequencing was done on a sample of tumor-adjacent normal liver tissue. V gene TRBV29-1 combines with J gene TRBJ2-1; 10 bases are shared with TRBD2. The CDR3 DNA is TGTAGTGTTGGACAAGCGGGAGGGTTCTACAATGAGCAGTTCTTC. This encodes CSVGQAGGFYNEQFF.